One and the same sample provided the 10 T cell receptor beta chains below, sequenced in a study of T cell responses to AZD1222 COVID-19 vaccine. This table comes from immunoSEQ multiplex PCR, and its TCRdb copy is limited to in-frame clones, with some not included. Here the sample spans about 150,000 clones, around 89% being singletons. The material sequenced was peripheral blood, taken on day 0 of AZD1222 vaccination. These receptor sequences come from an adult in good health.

Here the CDR3 reads CASSQSLVWDEAFF. In nucleotides, the CDR3 is TGTGCCAGCAGCCAATCCCTCGTGTGGGATGAAGCTTTCTTT. The J gene is TRBJ1-1, the V gene TRBV14; D uncertain. The CDR3 consists of 14 residues. With 2 bases removed from V and 7 bases from J, the gap between germline ends came to 14 bases. Germline V gene data show CDR1 as SGHDN and CDR2 as FVKESK. Filled out from reference TRBV14 and TRBJ1-1, the complete variable domain reads EAGVTQFPSHSVIEKGQTVTLRCDPISGHDNLYWYRRVMGKEIKFLLHFVKESKQDESGMPNNRFLAERTGGTYSTLKVQPAELEDSGVYFCASSQSLVWDEAFFGQGTRLTVV.

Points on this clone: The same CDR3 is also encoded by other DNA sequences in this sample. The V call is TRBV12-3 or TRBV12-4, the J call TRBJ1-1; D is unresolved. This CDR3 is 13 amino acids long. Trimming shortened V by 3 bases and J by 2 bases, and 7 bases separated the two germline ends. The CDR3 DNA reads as TGTGCCAGCAGTTTCTCAGTTAACACTGAAGCTTTCTTT. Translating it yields CASSFSVNTEAFF.

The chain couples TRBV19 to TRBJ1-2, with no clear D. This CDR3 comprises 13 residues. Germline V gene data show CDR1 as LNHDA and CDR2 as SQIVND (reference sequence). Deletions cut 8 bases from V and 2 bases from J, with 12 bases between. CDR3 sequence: CASQAGLNYGYTF. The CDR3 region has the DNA TGTGCCAGTCAAGCGGGCTTGAACTATGGCTACACCTTC.

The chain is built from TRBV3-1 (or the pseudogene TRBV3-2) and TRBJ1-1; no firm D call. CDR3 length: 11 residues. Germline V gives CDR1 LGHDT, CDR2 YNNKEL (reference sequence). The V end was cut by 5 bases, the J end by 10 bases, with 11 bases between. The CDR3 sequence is CASSAGIGAFF. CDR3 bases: TGTGCCAGCAGCGCCGGGATAGGAGCTTTCTTT.

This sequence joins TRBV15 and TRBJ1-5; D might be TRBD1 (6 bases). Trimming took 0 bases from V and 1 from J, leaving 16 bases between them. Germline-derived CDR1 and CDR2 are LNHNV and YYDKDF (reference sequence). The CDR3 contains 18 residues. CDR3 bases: TGTGCCACCAGCAGAGATGGGGGACACTTGCTGAGCAATCAGCCCCAGCATTTT. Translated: CATSRDGGHLLSNQPQHF.

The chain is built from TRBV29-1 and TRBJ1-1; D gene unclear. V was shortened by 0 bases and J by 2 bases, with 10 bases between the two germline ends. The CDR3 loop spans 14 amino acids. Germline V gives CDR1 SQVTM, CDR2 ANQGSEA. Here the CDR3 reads CSVEDLGPNTEAFF. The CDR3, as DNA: TGCAGCGTTGAAGATCTAGGTCCTAACACTGAAGCTTTCTTT.

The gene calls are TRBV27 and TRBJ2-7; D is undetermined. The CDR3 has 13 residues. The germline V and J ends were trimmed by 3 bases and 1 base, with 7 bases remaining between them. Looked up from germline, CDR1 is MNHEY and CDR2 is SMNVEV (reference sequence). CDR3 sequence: CASSFTVSYEQYF. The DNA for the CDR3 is TGTGCCAGCAGTTTTACAGTATCCTACGAGCAGTACTTC.

The CDR3 reads CASSYEPADTQYF. The CDR3 DNA follows: TGTGCCAGCAGTTACGAACCCGCCGATACGCAGTATTTT. This chain uses TRBV6-5 with TRBJ2-3; D is undetermined. Germline loops: CDR1 MNHEY, CDR2 SVGAGI. Trimming took off 2 bases at V and 6 bases at J, with 9 bases between the two ends. The length of the CDR3 is 13 residues.

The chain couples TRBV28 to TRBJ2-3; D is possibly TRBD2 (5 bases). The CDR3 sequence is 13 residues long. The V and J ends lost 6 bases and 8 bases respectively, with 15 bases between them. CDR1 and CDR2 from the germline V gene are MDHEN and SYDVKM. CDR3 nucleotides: TGTGCCAGCAGCATTAATTGGGGAGCTACGCAGTATTTT. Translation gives CASSINWGATQYF. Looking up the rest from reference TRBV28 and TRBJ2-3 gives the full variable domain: DVKVTQSSRYLVKRTGEKVFLECVQDMDHENMFWYRQDPGLGLRLIYFSYDVKMKEKGDIPEGYSVSREKKERFSLILESASTNQTSMYLCASSINWGATQYFGPGTRLTVL.

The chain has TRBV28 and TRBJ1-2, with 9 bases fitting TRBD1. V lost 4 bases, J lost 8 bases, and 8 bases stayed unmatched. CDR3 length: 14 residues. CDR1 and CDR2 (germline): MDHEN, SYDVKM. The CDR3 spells CASSSGGQGDGYTF. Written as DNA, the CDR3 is TGTGCCAGCAGTTCCGGGGGACAGGGAGACGGCTACACCTTC.